Below are 4 T cell receptor beta chains sequenced from a single sample in a study of cytomegalovirus exposure and HLA in healthy donors. 13 Jbeta primers and 60 Vbeta primers were used for the PCR. Generated by immunoSEQ multiplex PCR, the TCRdb table keeps only in-frame clones and is missing some. Found here are 120,000 or so clones; the top ten clones hold roughly 3.5%. Sequencing was carried out using PBMCs. Source of these receptors: a man between 18 and 35 years old in good health and CMV-seronegative.

The V and J genes are TRBV6-6 and TRBJ2-5; 7 bases align to TRBD2. This CDR3 has 15 residues. Trimming removed 5 bases from V and 4 bases from J; junction bases left unmatched: 10. Germline V gives CDR1 MNHNY, CDR2 SVGAGI (reference sequence). The CDR3 coding sequence is TGTGCCAGCAGTGGCTTTGGCGGGGGAATAGAGACCCAGTACTTC. Its translation: CASSGFGGGIETQYF.

This chain uses TRBV7-9 with TRBJ1-2; the D is unclear. The length of the CDR3 is 16 residues. V gave up 5 bases and J gave up 0 bases, with 16 bases separating them. Germline assignment: CDR1 SEHNR and CDR2 FQNEAQ (reference sequence). The CDR3 here is CASSQSGRKANYGYTF. DNA for the CDR3: TGTGCCAGCAGCCAAAGTGGCAGGAAAGCTAACTATGGCTACACCTTC.

The CDR3 nucleotides read TGTGCCAGCAGCGGTGGACAGGGCCGGAATAGCGGGAGGGGCGGGGAGCTGTTTTTT. Protein: CASSGGQGRNSGRGGELFF. The chain recombines TRBV9 with TRBJ2-2; 11 bases line up with TRBD2. J gave up 7 bases and V 3 bases, and 17 bases lay outside the gene matches. Per germline, CDR1 SGDLS and CDR2 YYNGEE. The CDR3 spans 19 residues. The variable domain in full, with the rest retrieved from reference TRBV9 and TRBJ2-2, is DSGVTQTPKHLITATGQRVTLRCSPRSGDLSVYWYQQSLDQGLQFLIQYYNGEERAKGNILERFSAQQFPDLHSELNLSSLELGDSALYFCASSGGQGRNSGRGGELFFGEGSRLTVL.

CDR3 nucleotides: TGCGCCAGCAGCCCCTTAGGGACTTTCATAAAAGAGACCCAGTACTTC. It encodes CASSPLGTFIKETQYF. The chain couples TRBV4-1 to TRBJ2-5, with a weak D call TRBD2 (6 bases). CDR1 is MGHRA, CDR2 YSYEKL, per germline. The ends were cut back, 4 bases at V and 3 bases at J, with 18 bases in the middle. This CDR3 contains 16 residues.